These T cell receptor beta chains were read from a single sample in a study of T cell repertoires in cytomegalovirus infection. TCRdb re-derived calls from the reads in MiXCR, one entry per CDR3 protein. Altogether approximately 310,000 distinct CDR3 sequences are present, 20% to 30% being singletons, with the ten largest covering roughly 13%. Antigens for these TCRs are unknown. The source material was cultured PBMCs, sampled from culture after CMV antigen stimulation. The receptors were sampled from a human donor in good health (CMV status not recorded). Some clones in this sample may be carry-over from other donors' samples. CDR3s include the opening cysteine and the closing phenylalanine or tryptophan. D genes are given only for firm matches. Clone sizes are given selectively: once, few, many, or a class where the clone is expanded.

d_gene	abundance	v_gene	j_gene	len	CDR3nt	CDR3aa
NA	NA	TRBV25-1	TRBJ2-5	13	TGTGCCAGCAGGTCAGGCGGCAAAGAGACCCAGTACTTC	CASRSGGKETQYF
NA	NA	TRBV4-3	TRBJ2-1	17	TGCGCCAGCAGCCAGGACTTTCTCGCGGGGAACTACAATGAGCAGTTCTTC	CASSQDFLAGNYNEQFF
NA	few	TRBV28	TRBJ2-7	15	TGTGCCAGCACCTCAACGGGTAGGGGTTCCTACGAGCAGTACTTC	CASTSTGRGSYEQYF
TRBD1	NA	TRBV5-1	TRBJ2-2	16	TGCGCCAGCAGCCCCCGGACAGGGACGAACACCGGGGAGCTGTTTTTT	CASSPRTGTNTGELFF
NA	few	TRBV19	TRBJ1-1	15	TGTGCCAGTAGTATTAGAAAGGGAGTGAACACTGAAGCTTTCTTT	CASSIRKGVNTEAFF
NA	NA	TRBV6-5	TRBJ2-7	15	TGTGCCAGCAGTTACAGGCCCCTTATGCTAGGCGAGCAGTACTTC	CASSYRPLMLGEQYF
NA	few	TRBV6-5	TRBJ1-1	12	TGTGCCAGCACTGCGGAGAACACTGAAGCTTTCTTT	CASTAENTEAFF
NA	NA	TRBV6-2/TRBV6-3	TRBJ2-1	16	TGTGCCAGCAGTTACTCGACGGTAGCCCGCTACAATGAGCAGTTCTTC	CASSYSTVARYNEQFF
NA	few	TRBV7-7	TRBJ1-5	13	TGTGCCAGCAGCCGGGGGAGGGATCAGCCCCAGCATTTT	CASSRGRDQPQHF
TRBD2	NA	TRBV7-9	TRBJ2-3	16	TGTGCCAGCAGCTTCGGGATAGCGGGAGATGTAGATACGCAGTATTTT	CASSFGIAGDVDTQYF
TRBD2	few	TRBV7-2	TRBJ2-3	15	TGTGCCAGCAGCGGGCTAGCGGGAGGCAGAGATACGCAGTATTTT	CASSGLAGGRDTQYF
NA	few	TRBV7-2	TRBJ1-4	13	TGTGCCAGCACCAGGACCTATAATGAAAAACTGTTTTTT	CASTRTYNEKLFF
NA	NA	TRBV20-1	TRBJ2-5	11	TGCAGTGCTAGAGAAGAAGAGACCCAGTACTTC	CSAREEETQYF
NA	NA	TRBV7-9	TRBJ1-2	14	TGTGCCAGCAGCCTCGCAGCCCCCCTGGATGGCTACACCTTC	CASSLAAPLDGYTF